These T cell receptor beta chains were read from a single sample in a study of cytomegalovirus exposure and HLA in healthy donors. Data came from immunoSEQ multiplex PCR; TCRdb stores just in-frame clones and leaves some out. The data hold fewer than 250,000 clones, with under 85% observed a single time. Sequencing was performed on PBMCs. These receptors were taken from a woman between 18 and 29 years old in good health and CMV-seronegative. The CDR3 runs from the conserved cysteine through the conserved F or W. A D gene is named only where the DNA matches it firmly. Only some rows state a clone size, as once, few, many or a class for expanded clones.

once	TRBV6-5	TRBJ2-7	.	13	TGTGCCAGCAGTGAACGGGTAACCTACGAGCAGTACTTC	CASSERVTYEQYF
.	TRBV15	TRBJ1-6	TRBD1	19	TGTGCCACCAGCAGAGATTTTTTGGGACAGCCCCGCTATAATTCACCCCTCCACTTT	CATSRDFLGQPRYNSPLHF
.	TRBV28	TRBJ2-5	TRBD1	16	TGTGCCAGCAGTTTAGCGGGACAGGGTCAACAAGAGACCCAGTACTTC	CASSLAGQGQQETQYF
few	TRBV4-3	TRBJ2-7	TRBD2	16	TGCGCCAGCAGCCAAGCCGGGACTAGCGGGATCTACGAGCAGTACTTC	CASSQAGTSGIYEQYF
.	TRBV5-8	TRBJ2-3	.	16	TGTGCCAGCAGCTTGGCAGGGGGGAGTGTCACAGATACGCAGTATTTT	CASSLAGGSVTDTQYF
.	TRBV20-1	TRBJ1-1	.	10	TGCAGTGCTAGAGCCGGGGAGGCTTTCTTT	CSARAGEAFF
few	TRBV28	TRBJ2-2	.	15	TGTGCCAGCAGTTTACCTGGAGGGCCGACCGGGGAGCTGTTTTTT	CASSLPGGPTGELFF
few	TRBV4-3	TRBJ2-2	TRBD2	17	TGCGCCAGCAGCCAAGTAACTAGCGGGACGAACACCGGGGAGCTGTTTTTT	CASSQVTSGTNTGELFF
once	TRBV6-1	TRBJ2-1	.	14	TGTGCCAGCAGTGAAGTAAACAGTTACAATGAGCAGTTCTTC	CASSEVNSYNEQFF
.	TRBV28	TRBJ1-5	.	13	TGTGCCAGCAATTTTAATAGCAATCAGCCCCAGCATTTT	CASNFNSNQPQHF
.	TRBV15	TRBJ2-7	TRBD1	16	TGTGCCACCAGCAGAGGGGCGGGACAGGGGGCGATGGAGCAGTACTTC	CATSRGAGQGAMEQYF
.	TRBV28	TRBJ2-3	.	14	TGTGCCACCAGGACTACAGCGTCCACAGATACGCAGTATTTT	CATRTTASTDTQYF
.	TRBV27	TRBJ2-2	.	13	TGTGCCAGCAGTGCCCCGAGAGCCGGGGAGCTGTTTTTT	CASSAPRAGELFF
.	TRBV9	TRBJ1-2	.	12	TGTGCCAGCAGCCCCGAGGGCTATGGCTACACCTTC	CASSPEGYGYTF
.	TRBV27	TRBJ2-2	.	17	TGTGCCAGCAGTTTATTTTCCGGCAGGGCTTACACCGGGGAGCTGTTTTTT	CASSLFSGRAYTGELFF
.	TRBV28	TRBJ2-7	TRBD1	14	TGTGCCAGCAGAGTGCCGGACAGGGGTTTCGAGCAGTACTTC	CASRVPDRGFEQYF
.	TRBV28	TRBJ2-3	.	12	TGTGCCAGCAGCCTCGCGTCCGATACGCAGTATTTT	CASSLASDTQYF
.	TRBV7-2	TRBJ2-1	.	16	TGTGCCAGCAGCGGGGGCGTCAGCTTCGGGGTAGATGAGCAGTTCTTC	CASSGGVSFGVDEQFF
.	TRBV7-3	TRBJ1-1	.	17	TGTGCCAGCAGCTTAAGGGGGACTCCCACGGTCCCCACTGAAGCTTTCTTT	CASSLRGTPTVPTEAFF
few	TRBV5-1	TRBJ2-7	.	16	TGCGCCAGCAGCTTGGCGGCGGGGGCTGACTCCTACGAGCAGTACTTC	CASSLAAGADSYEQYF
.	TRBV28	TRBJ2-2	.	14	TGTGCCAGCAGCTGGGGGGGCGACACCGGGGAGCTGTTTTTT	CASSWGGDTGELFF
.	TRBV4-1	TRBJ1-4	.	13	TGCGCCAGCAGCTCTGAGGGAAACGAAAAACTGTTTTTT	CASSSEGNEKLFF
.	TRBV10-3	TRBJ1-1	.	15	TGTGCCATCAGTGGATCGACAGGCTCGAACACTGAAGCTTTCTTT	CAISGSTGSNTEAFF